This T cell receptor (beta chain) came from a study of Graves' ophthalmopathy and Graves' hyperthyroidism. Researchers took RNA transcripts and amplified TCR beta CDR3 regions from them. The authors performed first-round RT-PCR with HTBI primers and then a second-round multiplex PCR. TCRdb recomputed calls from the multiplex PCR reads with MiXCR, one row per CDR3 protein. This repertoire shows 580,000 or so distinct CDR3 sequences, roughly 40% found once; its top ten account for about 4.2%. Worth noting for this clonotype: Its specificity is unknown.

Whole-study results and caveats: Ophthalmopathy was separated from stable hyperthyroidism by a 13-signature model with 87.88% sensitivity and about 79% specificity.

New diagnoses, under 2 months' duration, and ages 18 to 65 characterized the hyperthyroidism patients. Certain patients were not enrolled. These were patients with other autoimmune diseases, uncontrolled infections, pregnancy or lactation. The germline V gene has CDR1 MNHEY and CDR2 SMNVEV (reference sequence). The ends lost 5 bases at V and 4 bases at J; junction bases unmatched: 2. This CDR3 is 14 amino acids long. V gene TRBV27 combines with J gene TRBJ1-6, with 7 nucleotides matching TRBD1. Sequenced sample: peripheral blood or thyroid tissue (not recorded which). This TCR was recovered from an adult man with Graves' hyperthyroidism. Here the CDR3 reads CASSKTGYNSPLHF. DNA for the CDR3: TGTGCCAGCAGTAAGACAGGGTATAATTCACCCCTCCACTTT.